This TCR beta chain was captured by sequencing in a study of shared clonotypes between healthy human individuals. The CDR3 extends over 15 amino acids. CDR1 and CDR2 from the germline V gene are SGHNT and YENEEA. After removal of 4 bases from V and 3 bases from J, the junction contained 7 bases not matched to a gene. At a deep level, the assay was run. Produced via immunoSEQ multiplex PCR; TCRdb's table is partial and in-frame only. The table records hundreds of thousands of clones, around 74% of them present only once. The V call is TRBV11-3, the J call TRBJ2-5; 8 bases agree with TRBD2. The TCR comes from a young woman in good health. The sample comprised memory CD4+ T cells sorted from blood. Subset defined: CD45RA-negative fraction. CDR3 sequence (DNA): TGTGCCAGCAGCTCGGGGGTAGCGGGAAAAGAGACCCAGTACTTC. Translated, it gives CASSSGVAGKETQYF.